A single sample is the source of the 20 T cell receptor beta chains below, sequenced in a study of blood T cell repertoires in COVID-19. TCRdb's table, derived via immunoSEQ multiplex PCR, lists solely in-frame clones and lacks some. The sample contains roughly 200,000 clones, 85% to 90% of which appear only once. Specimen: PBMCs or T cells enriched from blood (not recorded which). The receptor source for this set is a man between 25 and 39 years old who had recovered from COVID-19.

The V call is TRBV15, the J call TRBJ2-7; 14 bases align to TRBD2. The CDR3 extends over 21 amino acids. The V gene's germline CDR1 is LNHNV and CDR2 YYDKDF (reference sequence). With V trimmed by 0 bases and J by 4 bases, 17 bases remained unmatched. The CDR3 loop is CATSRDEFRGGLAGGRYEQYF. The CDR3 DNA sequence: TGTGCCACCAGCAGAGATGAGTTTCGGGGAGGACTAGCGGGGGGCCGTTACGAGCAGTACTTC.

J is TRBJ1-2 and V is TRBV19; possibly TRBD1 for D (6 bases). The V end was cut by 2 bases, the J end by 6 bases, with 19 bases between. The CDR3 covers 16 residues. The germline CDR1 and CDR2 sequences are LNHDA and SQIVND (reference sequence). CDR3 residues: CASSIPRRQAVNGYTF. The CDR3, as DNA: TGTGCCAGTAGTATACCCCGGCGACAGGCAGTAAATGGCTACACCTTC.

This clone was observed a handful of times. The V and J genes are TRBV12-5 and TRBJ1-5, with no clear D. V lost 3 bases, J lost 4 bases, and 4 bases lay in between. The CDR3 extends over 12 amino acids. In germline, CDR1 is LGHNT, CDR2 FRNRAP. CDR3 in amino acids: CASGFGNQPQHF. The DNA for the CDR3 is TGTGCTAGTGGTTTCGGGAATCAGCCCCAGCATTTT.

The rearrangement links TRBV7-9 to TRBJ1-2; 8 nucleotides line up with TRBD1. This CDR3 contains 13 residues. The germline CDR1 and CDR2 sequences are SEHNR and FQNEAQ (reference sequence). The J segment lost 6 bases and the V segment lost 5 bases, leaving 5 bases of the junction unmatched. The CDR3: CASSRQGFDGYTF. DNA of the CDR3: TGTGCCAGCAGCCGACAGGGGTTTGATGGCTACACCTTC. Variable domain in full (rest from reference TRBV7-9 and TRBJ1-2): DTGVSQNPRHKITKRGQNVTFRCDPISEHNRLYWYRQTLGQGPEFLTYFQNEAQLEKSRLLSDRFSAERPKGSFSTLEIQRTEQGDSAMYLCASSRQGFDGYTFGSGTRLTVV.

V usage is TRBV5-4 and J usage is TRBJ2-7; maybe TRBD1 (5 bases). There are 15 residues in the CDR3. CDR1 and CDR2 (germline): SGHNT, YYREEE (reference sequence). The V and J ends lost 4 bases and 6 bases respectively, with 20 bases between them. The CDR3 bases are TGTGCCAGCAGCCCCCCTGCGCCAGGGTCGGGCGAGCAGTACTTC. Protein: CASSPPAPGSGEQYF.

This chain connects TRBV7-9 to TRBJ2-4; 10 nucleotides agree with TRBD2. Germline V gene lookup returns CDR1 SEHNR and CDR2 FQNEAQ (reference sequence). V shed 5 bases and J 7 bases; nucleotides not matched to a gene: 14. This CDR3 spans 17 amino acids. CDR3 coding DNA: TGTGCCAGCAGCCCCTCGTATCTAGCGGGAGTGGGGAACATTCAGTACTTC. It specifies CASSPSYLAGVGNIQYF.

This chain connects TRBV5-5 to TRBJ1-5; D is perhaps TRBD1 (5 bases). The CDR3 extends over 14 amino acids. V lost 3 bases to trimming and J lost 5 bases, with 12 bases between them. CDR1 and CDR2 (germline): SGHKS, YYEKEE (reference sequence). CDR3 sequence (DNA): TGTGCCAGCAGCTCGCAGGGTAATGATCAGCCCCAGCATTTT. As protein: CASSSQGNDQPQHF.

V is TRBV4-3 and J is TRBJ1-5; TRBD1 might be the D (6 bases). CDR1 LGHNA and CDR2 YSLEER come from the germline V gene. CDR3 size: 15 residues. The V end was cut by 0 bases, the J end by 4 bases, with 10 bases between. The CDR3 bases are TGCGCCAGCAGCCAAGATCAGGGGCTAAATCAGCCCCAGCATTTT. This encodes CASSQDQGLNQPQHF.

The rearrangement links TRBV6-5 to TRBJ1-4, with a possible D match to TRBD1 (5 bases). V dropped 6 bases and J dropped 7 bases, with 15 bases sitting between them. Germline CDR1 is MNHEY and CDR2 is SVGAGI. The CDR3 runs 14 residues. The CDR3 DNA reads TGTGCCAGCAGCCGGGGGGTCCCTCTTGAAAAACTGTTTTTT. It codes for CASSRGVPLEKLFF.

The chain employs TRBV5-4 and TRBJ2-3, with TRBD2 matching 9 bases. Germline CDR1 SGHNT, CDR2 YYREEE (reference sequence). The CDR3 is 15 residues long. With V trimmed by 2 bases and J by 0 bases, 1 base remained unmatched. The CDR3 loop is CASSFSGGSTDTQYF. CDR3 DNA: TGTGCCAGCAGCTTCAGCGGGGGGAGCACAGATACGCAGTATTTT.

The gene calls are TRBV23-1 and TRBJ1-2; D unclear. TRBV23-1 is designated an ORF whose function remains uncertain. The CDR3 loop spans 17 amino acids. Trimming took 2 bases from V and 8 from J, leaving 24 bases between them. The CDR3 DNA sequence: TGCGCCAGCAGTCAACCTTACCGACCTACGACGGGGTACGGCTACACCTTC. Its protein product is CASSQPYRPTTGYGYTF.

CDR3 nucleotides: TGTGCCTGGAGTGGACTAGCGAACACCGGGGAGCTGTTTTTT. Translating gives CAWSGLANTGELFF. The chain is built from TRBV30 and TRBJ2-2; the D gene is possibly TRBD2 (6 bases). Trimming took 1 base from V and 0 from J, leaving 6 bases between them. This CDR3 comprises 14 residues. Looked up from germline, CDR1 is GTSNPN and CDR2 is SVGIG (reference sequence).

This clone was recorded once. The chain couples TRBV7-9 to TRBJ2-7, with D tentatively TRBD2 (5 bases). The germline gives CDR1 SEHNR, CDR2 FQNEAQ (reference sequence). V lost 6 bases to trimming and J lost 8 bases, with 23 bases between them. This CDR3 region has 15 residues. The CDR3: CASRSDREIAPQQYF. DNA of the CDR3: TGTGCCAGCAGATCGGACCGGGAAATAGCCCCACAGCAGTACTTC.

V is TRBV5-6 and J is TRBJ1-2; D may be TRBD1 (6 bases). The CDR3 spans 14 residues. Per the germline V gene, CDR1 is SGHDT and CDR2 is YYEEEE. The V end was cut by 3 bases, the J end by 4 bases, with 13 bases between. The CDR3 coding sequence is TGTGCCAGCAGCTCCAGGGGAGGGGGCTATGGCTACACCTTC. Protein: CASSSRGGGYGYTF. Full variable domain (remainder filled in from reference TRBV5-6 and TRBJ1-2): DAGVTQSPTHLIKTRGQQVTLRCSPKSGHDTVSWYQQALGQGPQFIFQYYEEEERQRGNFPDRFSGHQFPNYSSELNVNALLLGDSALYLCASSSRGGGYGYTFGSGTRLTVV.

The genes are TRBV6-5 and TRBJ1-2; 9 nucleotides align to TRBD1. Germline assignment: CDR1 MNHEY and CDR2 SVGAGI. The V gene end was trimmed by 6 bases and the J gene end by 6 bases; junction bases not matched to a gene: 11. CDR3 length equals 15 residues. CDR3 protein: CASRPGTGKRDGYTF. CDR3 DNA: TGTGCCAGCAGGCCTGGGACAGGGAAACGGGATGGCTACACCTTC.

This clone has just one count. The V gene is TRBV15, the J gene TRBJ1-3; the D is unclear. The CDR3 consists of 13 residues. CDR1 and CDR2 from the germline V gene are LNHNV and YYDKDF (reference sequence). V lost 0 bases to trimming and J lost 3 bases, with 3 bases between them. This CDR3 is CATSRDVGNTIYF. The CDR3, as DNA: TGTGCCACCAGCAGAGACGTTGGAAACACCATATATTTT.

The chain uses TRBV28 and TRBJ1-3; weak D call: TRBD1 (5 bases). This CDR3 region has 13 residues. V lost 2 bases and J 7 bases, leaving 9 bases between the germline ends. The germline V gene encodes CDR1 MDHEN and CDR2 SYDVKM. The CDR3 protein is CASSLETENTIYF. CDR3 bases: TGTGCCAGCAGTTTAGAGACAGAGAACACCATATATTTT.

The V call is TRBV6-5, the J call TRBJ2-5; the D gene is possibly TRBD2 (6 bases). Germline V lookup: CDR1 MNHEY, CDR2 SVGAGI. Between the trimmed V and J ends, which lost 5 bases and 1 base, there was a span of 11 bases. The CDR3 loop spans 14 amino acids. The CDR3 DNA reads as TGTGCCAGCAGTCCAGGACTACGCCAAGAGACCCAGTACTTC. Its translation: CASSPGLRQETQYF.

This chain connects TRBV19 to TRBJ2-3; 7 positions agree with TRBD2. The CDR3 contains 13 residues. J gave up 4 bases and V 10 bases, and 8 bases lay outside the gene matches. Per the germline V gene, CDR1 is LNHDA and CDR2 is SQIVND (reference sequence). CDR3: CATTSGVPDTQYF. The DNA for the CDR3 is TGTGCCACTACAAGCGGGGTGCCAGATACGCAGTATTTT.

The rearrangement uses TRBV5-4 and TRBJ1-2; D may be TRBD1 (6 bases). This CDR3 is 15 amino acids long. The germline V gene encodes CDR1 SGHNT and CDR2 YYREEE (reference sequence). V lost 0 bases and J 2 bases, leaving 11 bases between the germline ends. CDR3 nucleotide sequence: TGTGCCAGCAGCTTGGCAGGACAGAGAAACTATGGCTACACCTTC. Its protein is CASSLAGQRNYGYTF.